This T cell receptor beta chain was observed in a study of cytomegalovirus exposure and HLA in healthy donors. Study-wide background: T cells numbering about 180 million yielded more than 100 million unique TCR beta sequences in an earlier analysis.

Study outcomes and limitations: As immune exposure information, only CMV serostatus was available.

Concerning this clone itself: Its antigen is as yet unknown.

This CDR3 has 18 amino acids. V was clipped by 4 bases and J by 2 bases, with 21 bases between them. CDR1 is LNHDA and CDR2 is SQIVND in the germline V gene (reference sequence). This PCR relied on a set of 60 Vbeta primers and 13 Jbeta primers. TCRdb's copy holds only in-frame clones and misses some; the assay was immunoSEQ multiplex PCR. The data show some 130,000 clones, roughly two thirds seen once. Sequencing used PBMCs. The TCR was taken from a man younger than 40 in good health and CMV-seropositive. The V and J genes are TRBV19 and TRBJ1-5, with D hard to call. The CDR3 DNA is TGTGCCAGTAGTAGGTTTCCGGGGATGGGTGTGCGCAATCAGCCCCAGCATTTT. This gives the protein CASSRFPGMGVRNQPQHF.